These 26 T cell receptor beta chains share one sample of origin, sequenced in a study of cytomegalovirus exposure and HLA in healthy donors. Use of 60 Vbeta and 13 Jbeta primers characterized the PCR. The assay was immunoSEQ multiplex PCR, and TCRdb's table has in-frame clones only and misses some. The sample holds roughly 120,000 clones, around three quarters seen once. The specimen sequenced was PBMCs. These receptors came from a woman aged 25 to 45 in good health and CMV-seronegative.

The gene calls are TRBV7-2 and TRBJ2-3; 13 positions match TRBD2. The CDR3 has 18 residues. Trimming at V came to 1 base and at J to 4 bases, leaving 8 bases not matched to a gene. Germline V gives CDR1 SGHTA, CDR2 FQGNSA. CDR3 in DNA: TGTGCCAGCAGCTTAGTCTTGGGGGGACTAGCGGGACCAGATACGCAGTATTTT. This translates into CASSLVLGGLAGPDTQYF.

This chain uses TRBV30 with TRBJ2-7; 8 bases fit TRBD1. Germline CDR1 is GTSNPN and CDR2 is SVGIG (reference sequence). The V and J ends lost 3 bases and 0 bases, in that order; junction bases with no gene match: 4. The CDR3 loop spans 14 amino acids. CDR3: CAWSTGQDSYEQYF. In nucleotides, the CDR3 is TGTGCCTGGAGCACGGGACAGGACTCCTACGAGCAGTACTTC.

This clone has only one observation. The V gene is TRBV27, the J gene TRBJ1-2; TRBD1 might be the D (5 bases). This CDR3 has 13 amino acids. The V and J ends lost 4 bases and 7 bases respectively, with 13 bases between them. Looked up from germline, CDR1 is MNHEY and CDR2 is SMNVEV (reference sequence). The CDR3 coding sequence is TGTGCCAGCAGTTGGAGCAGGGTCGTTGGCTACACCTTC. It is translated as CASSWSRVVGYTF.

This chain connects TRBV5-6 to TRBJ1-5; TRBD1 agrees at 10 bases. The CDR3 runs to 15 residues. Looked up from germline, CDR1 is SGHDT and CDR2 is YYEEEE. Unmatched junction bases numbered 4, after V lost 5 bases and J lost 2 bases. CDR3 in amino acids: CASSTGTGGNQPQHF. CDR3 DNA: TGTGCCAGCAGTACCGGGACAGGGGGCAATCAGCCCCAGCATTTT.

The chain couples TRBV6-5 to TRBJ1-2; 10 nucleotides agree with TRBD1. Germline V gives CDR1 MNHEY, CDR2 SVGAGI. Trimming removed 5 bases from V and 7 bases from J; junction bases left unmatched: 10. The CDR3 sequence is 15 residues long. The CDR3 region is CASSTPGTGVRGYTF. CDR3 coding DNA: TGTGCCAGCAGTACCCCGGGGACAGGGGTGCGTGGCTACACCTTC.

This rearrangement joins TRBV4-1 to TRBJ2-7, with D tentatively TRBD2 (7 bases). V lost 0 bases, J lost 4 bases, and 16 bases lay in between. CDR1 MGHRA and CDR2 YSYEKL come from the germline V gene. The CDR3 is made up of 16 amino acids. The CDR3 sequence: CASSQDSGGYPYEQYF. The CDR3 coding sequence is TGCGCCAGCAGCCAAGATTCGGGGGGCTACCCATACGAGCAGTACTTC.

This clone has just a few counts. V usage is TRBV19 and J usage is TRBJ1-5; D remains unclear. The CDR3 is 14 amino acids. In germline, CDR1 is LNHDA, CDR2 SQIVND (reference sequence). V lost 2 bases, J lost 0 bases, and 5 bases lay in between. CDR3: CASSIQVSNQPQHF. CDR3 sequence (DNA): TGTGCCAGTAGTATACAGGTTAGCAATCAGCCCCAGCATTTT.

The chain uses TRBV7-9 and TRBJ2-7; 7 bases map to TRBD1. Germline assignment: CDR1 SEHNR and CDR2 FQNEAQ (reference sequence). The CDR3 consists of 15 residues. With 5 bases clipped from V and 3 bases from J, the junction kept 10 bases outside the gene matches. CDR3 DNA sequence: TGTGCCAGCAGCCAAGACAGGGACACTCGCTACGAGCAGTACTTC. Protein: CASSQDRDTRYEQYF.

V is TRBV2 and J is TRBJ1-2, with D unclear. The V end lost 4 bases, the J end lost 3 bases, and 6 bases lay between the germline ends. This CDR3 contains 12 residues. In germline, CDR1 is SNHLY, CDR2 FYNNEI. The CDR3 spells CASSVQDYGYTF. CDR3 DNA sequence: TGTGCCAGCAGTGTTCAGGACTATGGCTACACCTTC.

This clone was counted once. CDR3 loop: CSAIGTYNEQFF. The CDR3 DNA sequence: TGCAGCGCGATCGGGACCTACAATGAGCAGTTCTTC. The chain couples TRBV29-1 to TRBJ2-1, with D perhaps TRBD2 (5 bases). CDR3 length: 12 amino acids. Germline V gene lookup returns CDR1 SQVTM and CDR2 ANQGSEA. Deletions cut 7 bases from V and 2 bases from J, with 9 bases between.

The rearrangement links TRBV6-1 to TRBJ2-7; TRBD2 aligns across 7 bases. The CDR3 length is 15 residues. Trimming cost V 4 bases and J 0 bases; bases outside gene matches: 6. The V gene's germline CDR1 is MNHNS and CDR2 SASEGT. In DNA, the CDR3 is TGTGCCAGCAGTGGAGTAGCGGGTAGCTCCTACGAGCAGTACTTC. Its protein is CASSGVAGSSYEQYF.

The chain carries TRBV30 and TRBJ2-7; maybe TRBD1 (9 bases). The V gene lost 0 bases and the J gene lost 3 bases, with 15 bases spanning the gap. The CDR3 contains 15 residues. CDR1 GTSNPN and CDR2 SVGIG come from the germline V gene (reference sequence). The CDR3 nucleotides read TGTGCCTGGAGTGTCGGGGGGGACAGGGACTACGAGCAGTACTTC. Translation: CAWSVGGDRDYEQYF.

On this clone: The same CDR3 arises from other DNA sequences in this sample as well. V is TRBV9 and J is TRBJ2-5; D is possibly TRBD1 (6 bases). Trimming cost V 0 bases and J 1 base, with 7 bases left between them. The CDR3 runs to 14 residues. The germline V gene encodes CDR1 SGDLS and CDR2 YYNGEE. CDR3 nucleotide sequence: TGTGCCAGCAGCGTAGCAGGGGTCCAAGAGACCCAGTACTTC. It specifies CASSVAGVQETQYF.

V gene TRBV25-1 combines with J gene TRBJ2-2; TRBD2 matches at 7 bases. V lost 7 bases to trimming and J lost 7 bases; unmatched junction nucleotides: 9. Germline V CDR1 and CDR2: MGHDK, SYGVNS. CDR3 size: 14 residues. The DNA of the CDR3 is TGTGCCAGCAAGAGGACTAGTCCCAGCGGGGAGCTGTTTTTT. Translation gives CASKRTSPSGELFF.

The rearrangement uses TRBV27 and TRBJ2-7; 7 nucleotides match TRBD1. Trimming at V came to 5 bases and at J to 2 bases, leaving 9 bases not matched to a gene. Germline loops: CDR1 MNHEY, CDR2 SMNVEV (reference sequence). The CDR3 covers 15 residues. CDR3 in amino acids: CASSQHPTGTYEQYF. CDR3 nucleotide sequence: TGTGCCAGCAGTCAGCACCCGACAGGGACCTACGAGCAGTACTTC.

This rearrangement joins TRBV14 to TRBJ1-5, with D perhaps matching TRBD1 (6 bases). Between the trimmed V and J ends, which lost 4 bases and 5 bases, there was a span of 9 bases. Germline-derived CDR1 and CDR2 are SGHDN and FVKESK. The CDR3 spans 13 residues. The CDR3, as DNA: TGTGCCAGCAGCCTACAGGGCGATCAGCCCCAGCATTTT. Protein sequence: CASSLQGDQPQHF.

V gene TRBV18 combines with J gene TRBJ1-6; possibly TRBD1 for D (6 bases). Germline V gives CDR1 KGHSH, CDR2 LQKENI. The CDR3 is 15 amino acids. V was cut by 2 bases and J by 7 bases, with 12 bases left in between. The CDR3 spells CASSPAQGMNSPLHF. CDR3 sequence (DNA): TGTGCCAGCTCACCAGCGCAGGGGATGAATTCACCCCTCCACTTT.

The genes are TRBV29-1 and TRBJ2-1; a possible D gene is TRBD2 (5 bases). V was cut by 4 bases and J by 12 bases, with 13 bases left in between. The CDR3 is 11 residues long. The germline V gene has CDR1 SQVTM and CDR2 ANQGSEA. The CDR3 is CSVASGIGQFF. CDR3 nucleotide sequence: TGCAGCGTTGCCTCGGGGATCGGGCAGTTCTTC.

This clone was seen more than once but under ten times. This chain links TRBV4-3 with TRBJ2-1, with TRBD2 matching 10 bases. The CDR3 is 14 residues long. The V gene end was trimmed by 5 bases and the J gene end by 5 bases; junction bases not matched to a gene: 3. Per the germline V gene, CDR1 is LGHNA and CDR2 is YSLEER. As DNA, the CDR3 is TGCGCCAGCAGCGGACTAGCGGAGGACAATGAGCAGTTCTTC. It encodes CASSGLAEDNEQFF.

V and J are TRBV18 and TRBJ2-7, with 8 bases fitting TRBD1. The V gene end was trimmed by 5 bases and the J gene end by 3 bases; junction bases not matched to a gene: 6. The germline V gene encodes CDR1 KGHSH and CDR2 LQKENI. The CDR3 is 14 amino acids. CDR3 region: CASSGGQGFYEQYF. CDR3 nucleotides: TGTGCCAGCTCAGGCGGACAGGGATTCTACGAGCAGTACTTC.

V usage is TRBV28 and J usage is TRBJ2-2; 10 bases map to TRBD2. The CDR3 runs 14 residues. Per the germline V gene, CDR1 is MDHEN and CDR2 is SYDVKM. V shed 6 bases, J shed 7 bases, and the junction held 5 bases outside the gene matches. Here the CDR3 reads CASRTSGWDGELFF. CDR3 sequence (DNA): TGTGCCAGCAGGACTAGCGGGTGGGACGGGGAGCTGTTTTTT.

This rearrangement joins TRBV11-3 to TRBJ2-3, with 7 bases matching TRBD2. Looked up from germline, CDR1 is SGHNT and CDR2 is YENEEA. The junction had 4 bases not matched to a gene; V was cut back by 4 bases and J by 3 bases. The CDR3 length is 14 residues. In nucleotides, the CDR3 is TGTGCCAGCAGCTGGGGGGGTGGAACAGATACGCAGTATTTT. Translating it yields CASSWGGGTDTQYF.

The CDR3 region has the DNA TGTGCCAGCAGTTACGGTAGAGAAGCTTTCTTT. This encodes CASSYGREAFF. The rearrangement links TRBV6-6 to TRBJ1-1; D call uncertain. The CDR3 is made up of 11 amino acids. The germline V gene encodes CDR1 MNHNY and CDR2 SVGAGI (reference sequence). The V gene lost 2 bases and the J gene lost 8 bases, with 6 bases spanning the gap.

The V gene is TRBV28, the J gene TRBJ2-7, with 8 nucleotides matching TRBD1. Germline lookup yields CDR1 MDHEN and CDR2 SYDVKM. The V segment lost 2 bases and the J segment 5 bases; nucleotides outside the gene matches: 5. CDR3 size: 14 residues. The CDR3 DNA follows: TGTGCCAGCAGTTTAAGGACAGGGACCAACGAGCAGTACTTC. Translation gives CASSLRTGTNEQYF.

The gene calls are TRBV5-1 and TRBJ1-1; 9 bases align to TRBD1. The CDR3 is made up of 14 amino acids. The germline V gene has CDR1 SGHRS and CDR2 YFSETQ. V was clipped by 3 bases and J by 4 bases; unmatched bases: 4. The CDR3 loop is CASSWTGAGTEAFF. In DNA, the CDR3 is TGCGCCAGCAGCTGGACAGGGGCGGGCACTGAAGCTTTCTTT. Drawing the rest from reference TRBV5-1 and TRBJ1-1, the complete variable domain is KAGVTQTPRYLIKTRGQQVTLSCSPISGHRSVSWYQQTPGQGLQFLFEYFSETQRNKGNFPGRFSGRQFSNSRSEMNVSTLELGDSALYLCASSWTGAGTEAFFGQGTRLTVV.

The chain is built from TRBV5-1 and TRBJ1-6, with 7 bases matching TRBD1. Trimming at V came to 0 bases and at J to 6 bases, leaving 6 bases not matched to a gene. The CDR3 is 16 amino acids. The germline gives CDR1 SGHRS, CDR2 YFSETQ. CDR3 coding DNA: TGCGCCAGCAGCTTGGACGGCAGGGGGTCTAATTCACCCCTCCACTTT. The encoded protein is CASSLDGRGSNSPLHF.